Shown below are 13 T cell receptor beta chains from a single sample sequenced in a study of blood T cell repertoires in COVID-19. The method was immunoSEQ multiplex PCR; TCRdb's version includes in-frame clones alone and lacks a portion of them. The table records about 38,000 clones, approximately 80% of them present only once. Sequencing was performed on peripheral blood. The receptors here all came from a man over 45 with active COVID-19.

The chain uses TRBV27 and TRBJ2-7; 8 bases agree with TRBD2. Germline V lookup: CDR1 MNHEY, CDR2 SMNVEV (reference sequence). Germline trimming cut 8 bases from V and 0 bases from J; bases unmatched to any gene: 12. The CDR3 spans 16 residues. In nucleotides, the CDR3 is TGTGCCAGCCGCCCAGCGGGGGACCCCTTCTCCTACGAGCAGTACTTC. Protein product: CASRPAGDPFSYEQYF.

The chain joins TRBV10-3 to TRBJ2-3; 8 nucleotides match TRBD2. V dropped 0 bases and J dropped 1; count of bases not matched to a gene: 3. Germline V CDR1 and CDR2: ENHRY, SYGVKD. The CDR3 length is 16 residues. CDR3 coding DNA: TGTGCCATCAGTGAGTCATATAGCGGGGGCACAGATACGCAGTATTTT. Translating it yields CAISESYSGGTDTQYF.

The chain links TRBV9 to TRBJ2-5; unclear D gene. There are 13 residues in the CDR3. Deletions cut 0 bases from V and 5 bases from J, with 8 bases between. CDR1 is SGDLS and CDR2 is YYNGEE in the germline V gene. CDR3: CASSVALRETQYF. In DNA, the CDR3 is TGTGCCAGCAGCGTAGCCCTCAGGGAGACCCAGTACTTC. Based on the CDR3 plus reference TRBV9 and TRBJ2-5, the full variable domain is DSGVTQTPKHLITATGQRVTLRCSPRSGDLSVYWYQQSLDQGLQFLIQYYNGEERAKGNILERFSAQQFPDLHSELNLSSLELGDSALYFCASSVALRETQYFGPGTRLLVL.

This chain joins TRBV4-1 and TRBJ2-3, with D perhaps TRBD2 (5 bases). Germline V gene sequence: CDR1 MGHRA, CDR2 YSYEKL. Trimming removed 2 bases from V and 6 bases from J, with 9 bases in between. The CDR3 is made up of 13 amino acids. The CDR3 DNA reads TGCGCCAGCAGCCAATATGGGGAGGATACGCAGTATTTT. Translated, it gives CASSQYGEDTQYF.

The chain couples TRBV29-1 to TRBJ2-1, with TRBD1 matching over 10 bases. Trimming at V came to 8 bases and at J to 3 bases, leaving 7 bases not matched to a gene. CDR3 length: 14 amino acids. CDR1 is SQVTM, CDR2 ANQGSEA, per germline. The CDR3 nucleotides read TGCAGCTCCTGGGGACAGGGGCACTACAATGAGCAGTTCTTC. Translation: CSSWGQGHYNEQFF.

The chain couples TRBV19 to TRBJ2-4; weak D call: TRBD1 (7 bases). Germline CDR1 LNHDA, CDR2 SQIVND (reference sequence). V was trimmed by 1 base and J by 8 bases, leaving 9 bases between them. This CDR3 spans 13 amino acids. In DNA form, the CDR3 reads TGTGCCAGTAGTATAGGCAGGGGGGACATTCAGTACTTC. Translated, it gives CASSIGRGDIQYF.

The J gene is TRBJ2-1, the V gene TRBV3-1 (or the pseudogene TRBV3-2), with 9 bases matching TRBD2. J gave up 4 bases and V 0 bases, and 4 bases lay outside the gene matches. The length of the CDR3 is 16 residues. The germline gives CDR1 LGHDT, CDR2 YNNKEL (reference sequence). This CDR3 is CASSQERLAGYNEQFF. The CDR3 bases are TGTGCCAGCAGCCAAGAGAGGCTAGCGGGGTACAATGAGCAGTTCTTC.

J is TRBJ2-3 and V is TRBV2; 7 bases line up with TRBD1. The CDR3 is made up of 15 amino acids. The V gene end was trimmed by 9 bases and the J gene end by 2 bases; junction bases not matched to a gene: 11. Germline V gives CDR1 SNHLY, CDR2 FYNNEI. Written as DNA, the CDR3 is TGTGCCAGTTACGCCGGGACAGAGACCACAGATACGCAGTATTTT. Translated, it gives CASYAGTETTDTQYF.

The genes are TRBV28 and TRBJ1-2; D gene ambiguous. The germline CDR1 and CDR2 sequences are MDHEN and SYDVKM. The CDR3 sequence is 14 residues long. With 2 bases removed from V and 5 bases from J, the gap between germline ends came to 12 bases. CDR3 amino acids: CASSLGQAMYGYTF. The DNA for the CDR3 is TGTGCCAGCAGTTTAGGGCAGGCAATGTATGGCTACACCTTC.

The V and J genes are TRBV6-5 and TRBJ1-4, with TRBD1 as a possible D gene (5 bases). V lost 5 bases and J 6 bases, leaving 13 bases between the germline ends. Germline V CDR1 and CDR2: MNHEY, SVGAGI. This CDR3 contains 14 residues. In DNA, the CDR3 is TGTGCCAGCAGTCACCAGGGAAGGGATGAAAAACTGTTTTTT. This codes for CASSHQGRDEKLFF.

The chain is built from TRBV7-8 and TRBJ1-4; D may be TRBD1 (6 bases). Per the germline V gene, CDR1 is SGHVS and CDR2 is FQNEAQ. The CDR3 length is 16 residues. Between the trimmed V and J ends, which lost 1 base and 0 bases, there was a span of 9 bases. The CDR3 DNA follows: TGTGCCAGCAGCTTAGTAGGGGGGGCAACTAATGAAAAACTGTTTTTT. Translation: CASSLVGGATNEKLFF.

V usage is TRBV7-9 and J usage is TRBJ2-3; no clear D gene. Trimming cost V 4 bases and J 5 bases, with 7 bases left between them. CDR1 and CDR2 (germline): SEHNR, FQNEAQ (reference sequence). The CDR3 runs to 12 residues. CDR3 DNA sequence: TGTGCCAGCAGCTCCGCTAGAGATACGCAGTATTTT. This gives the protein CASSSARDTQYF.

The V gene is TRBV10-1, the J gene TRBJ2-7; TRBD2 matches at 8 bases. There are 14 residues in the CDR3. Trimming took 0 bases from V and 5 from J; bases not matched to a gene: 3. Per germline, CDR1 WNHNN and CDR2 SYGVQD (reference sequence). The CDR3 DNA follows: TGCGCCAGCAGTGAGTCGACGGGGGGGCACGAGCAGTACTTC. Translated, it gives CASSESTGGHEQYF.